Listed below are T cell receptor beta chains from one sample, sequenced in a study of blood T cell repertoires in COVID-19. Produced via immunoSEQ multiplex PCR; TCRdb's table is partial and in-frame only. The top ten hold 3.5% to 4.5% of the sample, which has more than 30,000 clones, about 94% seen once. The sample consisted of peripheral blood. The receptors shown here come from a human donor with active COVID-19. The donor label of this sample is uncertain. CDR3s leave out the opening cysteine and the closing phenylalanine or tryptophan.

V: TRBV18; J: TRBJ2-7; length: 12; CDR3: ASSLRDRAYEQY
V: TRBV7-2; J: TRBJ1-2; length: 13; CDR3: ASSLALGTKYGYT
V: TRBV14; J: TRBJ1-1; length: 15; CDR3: ASSPDTVGVWNTEAF
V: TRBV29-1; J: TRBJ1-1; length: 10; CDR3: SVALSGTEAF
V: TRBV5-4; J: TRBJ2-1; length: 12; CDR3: ASSLGGSYNEQF
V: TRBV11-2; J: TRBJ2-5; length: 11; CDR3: ASSLGSRETQY
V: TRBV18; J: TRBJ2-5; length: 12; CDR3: ASSPPPRQETQY
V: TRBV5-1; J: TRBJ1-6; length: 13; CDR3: ASSLQTGGMSPLH
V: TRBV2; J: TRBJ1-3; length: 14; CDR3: AGTEDSGSSGNTIY
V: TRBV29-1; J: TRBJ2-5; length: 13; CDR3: SATIQGFLQETQY
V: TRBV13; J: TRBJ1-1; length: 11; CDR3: ASSAEGGEEAF
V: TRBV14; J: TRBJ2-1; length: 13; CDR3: ASAGVGDGYNEQF
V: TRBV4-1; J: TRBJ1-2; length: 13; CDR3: ASSQDFKGLIGYT
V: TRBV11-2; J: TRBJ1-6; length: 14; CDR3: ASSLEGGGLGSPLH
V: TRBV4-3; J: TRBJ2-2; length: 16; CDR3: ASSQDWMGLANTGELF
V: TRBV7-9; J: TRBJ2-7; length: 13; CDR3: ASSHHPGRSYEQY
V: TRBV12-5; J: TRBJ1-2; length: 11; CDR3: ASGLDGVYGYT
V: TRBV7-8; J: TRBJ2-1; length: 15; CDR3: ASSPTGGLAGQNEQF
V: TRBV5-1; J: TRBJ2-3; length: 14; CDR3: ASKGPSGGSSDTQY
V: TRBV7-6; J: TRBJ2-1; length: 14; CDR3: ASSLPSGTFSGEQF
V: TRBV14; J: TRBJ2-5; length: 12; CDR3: ASSQPGSVETQY
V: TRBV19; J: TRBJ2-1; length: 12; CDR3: ATEGTGTGNEQF